Each of the 24 T cell receptor beta chains below was sequenced from the same sample in a study of blood T cell repertoires in COVID-19 (dated by TCRdb to about 2020). The library was produced with the immunoSEQ multiplex PCR assay. TCRdb re-hosts the immuneACCESS table, in-frame sequences only. Its copies lack some clones; in the studies checked, an unresolved V gene accounts for under half of them, and the cause for the rest is not known. Here the sample has under 85,000 clones; around 87% occur a single time. More than 4.5% of the sample rests with the top ten. Sequenced material: peripheral blood. These receptors were obtained from a man in his fifties or sixties with acute or convalescent COVID-19.

The rearrangement joins TRBV6-6 to TRBJ2-3; 9 nucleotides align to TRBD2. J gave up 5 bases and V 7 bases, and 7 bases lay outside the gene matches. CDR1 is MNHNY, CDR2 SVGAGI, per germline (reference sequence). CDR3 length: 14 residues. CDR3 amino acids: CASNRLAEGDTQYF. The CDR3 DNA follows: TGTGCCAGCAACCGACTAGCGGAGGGAGATACGCAGTATTTT.

This clone is a singleton in its sample. The rearrangement links TRBV27 to TRBJ2-7; 8 positions agree with TRBD1. The V gene end was trimmed by 5 bases and the J gene end by 5 bases; junction bases not matched to a gene: 14. The CDR3 runs to 16 residues. Germline CDR1 is MNHEY and CDR2 is SMNVEV (reference sequence). The DNA for the CDR3 is TGTGCCAGCAGTCCCCCGACAGGGGTCGGTCTTAACGAGCAGTACTTC. This encodes CASSPPTGVGLNEQYF.

The chain employs TRBV9 and TRBJ2-5; TRBD2 might be the D (5 bases). V lost 0 bases to trimming and J lost 7 bases, with 10 bases between them. Germline CDR1 reads SGDLS; CDR2 reads YYNGEE. The CDR3 loop spans 13 amino acids. The CDR3 here is CASSVEAAGTQYF. The CDR3, as DNA: TGTGCCAGCAGCGTAGAAGCGGCCGGGACCCAGTACTTC.

The chain employs TRBV18 and TRBJ1-6; 9 bases line up with TRBD1. Germline V gene sequence: CDR1 KGHSH, CDR2 LQKENI. The J segment lost 7 bases and the V segment lost 3 bases, leaving 4 bases of the junction unmatched. The CDR3 is made up of 15 amino acids. CDR3 nucleotide sequence: TGTGCCAGCTCACCCGGACAGGGGAAGAATTCACCCCTCCACTTT. Protein sequence: CASSPGQGKNSPLHF. Supplemented by reference TRBV18 and TRBJ1-6, the full variable domain reads NAGVMQNPRHLVRRRGQEARLRCSPMKGHSHVYWYRQLPEEGLKFMVYLQKENIIDESGMPKERFSAEFPKEGPSILRIQQVVRGDSAAYFCASSPGQGKNSPLHFGNGTRLTVT.

J is TRBJ1-4 and V is TRBV25-1; 8 nucleotides align to TRBD1. The V segment lost 2 bases and the J segment 5 bases; nucleotides outside the gene matches: 4. The CDR3 sequence is 15 residues long. Germline V gene sequence: CDR1 MGHDK, CDR2 SYGVNS. This CDR3 reads CASSEGQGRNEKLFF. The CDR3 coding sequence is TGTGCCAGCAGTGAAGGACAGGGTCGGAATGAAAAACTGTTTTTT.

The chain links TRBV11-2 to TRBJ2-5; tentatively, D is TRBD2 (5 bases). V shed 5 bases and J shed 5 bases, with 18 bases lying between them. The CDR3 runs to 15 residues. The germline gives CDR1 SGHAT, CDR2 FQNNGV. The CDR3 here is CASSPPGRGLETQYF. The CDR3 bases are TGTGCCAGCAGCCCCCCCGGTAGAGGGCTCGAGACCCAGTACTTC.

V gene TRBV28 combines with J gene TRBJ1-5; 10 nucleotides line up with TRBD1. The germline V gene has CDR1 MDHEN and CDR2 SYDVKM. CDR3 length equals 15 residues. The junction had 2 bases not matched to a gene; V was cut back by 5 bases and J by 1 base. The CDR3 loop reads CASSLTGGSNQPQHF. The CDR3 region has the DNA TGTGCCAGCAGTCTGACAGGGGGCAGCAATCAGCCCCAGCATTTT.

The chain has TRBV6-2 or TRBV6-3 and TRBJ2-5; 9 bases map to TRBD2. The ends lost 5 bases at V and 1 base at J; junction bases unmatched: 8. From germline, CDR1 is MNHEY and CDR2 SVGEGT. This CDR3 contains 16 residues. DNA for the CDR3: TGTGCCAGCAGTGTACTAGCGGGCACCCGCCAAGAGACCCAGTACTTC. Translation gives CASSVLAGTRQETQYF.

This clone was detected only once. CDR3 nucleotide sequence: TGTGCCTGGACCCGCGGGGACCCCGGGCTTTGGGATACGCAGTATTTT. Translation gives CAWTRGDPGLWDTQYF. V gene TRBV30 combines with J gene TRBJ2-3; TRBD2 is a possible D gene (6 bases). Trimming took off 4 bases at V and 6 bases at J, with 23 bases between the two ends. The CDR3 is 16 residues long. Germline values: CDR1 GTSNPN, CDR2 SVGIG (reference sequence).

Only one count was recorded for this clone. This rearrangement joins TRBV12-5 to TRBJ2-1; 8 bases map to TRBD1. The CDR3 length is 17 residues. With V trimmed by 3 bases and J by 2 bases, 9 bases remained unmatched. The germline gives CDR1 LGHNT, CDR2 FRNRAP. DNA for the CDR3: TGTGCTAGTGGTTTACCTGCCGGGACAGGACCCTACAATGAGCAGTTCTTC. Translated, it gives CASGLPAGTGPYNEQFF.

J is TRBJ2-5 and V is TRBV11-2, with D hard to call. Germline-derived CDR1 and CDR2 are SGHAT and FQNNGV. The CDR3 sequence is 15 residues long. V lost 0 bases to trimming and J lost 1 base, with 9 bases between them. The CDR3 DNA is TGTGCCAGCAGCTTAGATGGAACAGCCCAAGAGACCCAGTACTTC. This translates into CASSLDGTAQETQYF. The entire variable domain, with the rest obtained from reference TRBV11-2 and TRBJ2-5, is as follows: EAGVAQSPRYKIIEKRQSVAFWCNPISGHATLYWYQQILGQGPKLLIQFQNNGVVDDSQLPKDRFSAERLKGVDSTLKIQPAKLEDSAVYLCASSLDGTAQETQYFGPGTRLLVL.

J is TRBJ2-7 and V is TRBV19; TRBD2 agrees at 10 bases. The ends lost 4 bases at V and 2 bases at J; junction bases unmatched: 5. Germline V lookup: CDR1 LNHDA, CDR2 SQIVND (reference sequence). The CDR3 runs 15 residues. Here the CDR3 reads CASSRSLAGAYEQYF. DNA of the CDR3: TGTGCCAGTAGTAGGTCGCTAGCGGGAGCCTACGAGCAGTACTTC. The full variable domain, in which reference TRBV19 and TRBJ2-7 provide the parts outside the CDR3, is DGGITQSPKYLFRKEGQNVTLSCEQNLNHDAMYWYRQDPGQGLRLIYYSQIVNDFQKGDIAEGYSVSREKKESFPLTVTSAQKNPTAFYLCASSRSLAGAYEQYFGPGTRLTVT.

This rearrangement joins TRBV19 to TRBJ1-5, with D possibly TRBD1 on 6 matching bases. V shed 4 bases and J shed 4 bases, with 11 bases lying between them. The CDR3 spans 14 residues. Germline V gene data show CDR1 as LNHDA and CDR2 as SQIVND (reference sequence). The CDR3 sequence is CASSNSGTNQPQHF. For the CDR3, the DNA is TGTGCCAGTAGTAACTCCGGGACAAATCAGCCCCAGCATTTT. Combining the CDR3 with reference TRBV19 and TRBJ1-5 gives the whole variable domain DGGITQSPKYLFRKEGQNVTLSCEQNLNHDAMYWYRQDPGQGLRLIYYSQIVNDFQKGDIAEGYSVSREKKESFPLTVTSAQKNPTAFYLCASSNSGTNQPQHFGDGTRLSIL.

This chain uses TRBV11-2 with TRBJ1-1, with D perhaps TRBD1 (6 bases). There are 15 residues in the CDR3. Trimming left V 1 base short and J 5 bases short, with 14 bases between. The germline gives CDR1 SGHAT, CDR2 FQNNGV. The CDR3 loop is CASSLGQARGTEAFF. In DNA form, the CDR3 reads TGTGCCAGCAGCTTAGGACAGGCCCGAGGGACTGAAGCTTTCTTT.

V and J are TRBV7-9 and TRBJ2-5; TRBD2 agrees at 9 bases. This CDR3 region has 19 residues. Germline CDR1 is SEHNR and CDR2 is FQNEAQ (reference sequence). V dropped 5 bases and J dropped 7; count of bases not matched to a gene: 23. The CDR3 loop reads CASSRLATSGGRALRTQYF. The CDR3, as DNA: TGTGCCAGCAGCCGCTTAGCAACCTCCGGCGGGAGGGCCCTCAGGACCCAGTACTTC.

The chain has TRBV5-6 and TRBJ2-6; 8 bases line up with TRBD1. V shed 3 bases and J 5 bases; nucleotides not matched to a gene: 10. CDR3 size: 17 residues. The germline V gene encodes CDR1 SGHDT and CDR2 YYEEEE. This CDR3 is CASSWGAGGYRANVLTF. The DNA for the CDR3 is TGTGCCAGCAGCTGGGGGGCAGGGGGCTATAGGGCCAACGTCCTGACTTTC. The full variable domain, in which reference TRBV5-6 and TRBJ2-6 provide the parts outside the CDR3, is DAGVTQSPTHLIKTRGQQVTLRCSPKSGHDTVSWYQQALGQGPQFIFQYYEEEERQRGNFPDRFSGHQFPNYSSELNVNALLLGDSALYLCASSWGAGGYRANVLTFGAGSRLTVL.

J is TRBJ1-1 and V is TRBV18, with D possibly matching TRBD1 (5 bases). From germline, CDR1 is KGHSH and CDR2 LQKENI. The CDR3 runs to 16 residues. V was trimmed by 2 bases and J by 6 bases, leaving 19 bases between them. CDR3 in DNA: TGTGCCAGCTCACCAAACATCGCCAAGGGGATTTCTGAAGCTTTCTTT. Amino acid sequence: CASSPNIAKGISEAFF.

The genes are TRBV6-5 and TRBJ2-6; no definite D call. CDR3 size: 10 residues. V was pared by 6 bases and J by 12 bases, with 6 bases between. The germline V gene encodes CDR1 MNHEY and CDR2 SVGAGI. CDR3 nucleotides: TGTGCCAGCAGAGCCGGCGTCCTGACTTTC. Translated: CASRAGVLTF.

This rearrangement joins TRBV29-1 to TRBJ1-1; unclear D gene. The CDR3 contains 10 residues. Per germline, CDR1 SQVTM and CDR2 ANQGSEA. Trimming left V 6 bases short and J 6 bases short, with 8 bases between. The CDR3 sequence: CSVEYPEAFF. CDR3 nucleotides: TGCAGCGTCGAGTACCCTGAAGCTTTCTTT.

The genes are TRBV11-2 and TRBJ2-1, with 11 bases aligning to TRBD1. The CDR3 length is 15 residues. In germline, CDR1 is SGHAT, CDR2 FQNNGV. V lost 5 bases and J lost 8; bases outside the gene matches: 8. CDR3 amino acids: CASSLGQGAIYEQFF. In nucleotides, the CDR3 is TGTGCCAGCAGCCTAGGACAGGGGGCAATATATGAGCAGTTCTTC. The whole variable domain, remainder taken from reference TRBV11-2 and TRBJ2-1, is EAGVAQSPRYKIIEKRQSVAFWCNPISGHATLYWYQQILGQGPKLLIQFQNNGVVDDSQLPKDRFSAERLKGVDSTLKIQPAKLEDSAVYLCASSLGQGAIYEQFFGPGTRLTVL.

V gene TRBV12-1 combines with J gene TRBJ1-4. TRBV12-1 is designated a pseudogene. This CDR3 spans 17 amino acids. The CDR3 here is CASSFDRAGGTNEKLFF. The CDR3 nucleotides read TGTGCCAGCAGCTTTGACCGGGCGGGGGGCACTAATGAAAAACTGTTTTTT.

This sequence joins TRBV30 and TRBJ2-2, with 13 positions matching TRBD2. V lost 2 bases, J lost 6 bases, and 6 bases stayed unmatched. Germline V gene sequence: CDR1 GTSNPN, CDR2 SVGIG (reference sequence). The CDR3 runs to 16 residues. CDR3 region: CAWSRWTSGGSGELFF. The CDR3 nucleotides are TGTGCCTGGAGTCGTTGGACTAGCGGGGGTTCCGGGGAGCTGTTTTTT.

The V call is TRBV29-1, the J call TRBJ2-7, with a tentative D call TRBD1 (6 bases). V shed 1 base and J shed 6 bases, with 16 bases lying between them. Germline V gene sequence: CDR1 SQVTM, CDR2 ANQGSEA. CDR3 length: 14 amino acids. CDR3 coding DNA: TGCAGCGTTGAAGGGGGGCTGGGGTTTTCCGAGCAGTACTTC. This encodes CSVEGGLGFSEQYF.

V is TRBV6-5 and J is TRBJ1-1, with a possible D match to TRBD1 (6 bases). The V end lost 6 bases, the J end lost 7 bases, and 9 bases lay between the germline ends. CDR1 and CDR2 (germline): MNHEY, SVGAGI. CDR3 length equals 11 residues. CDR3 protein: CASRTGYEAFF. CDR3 nucleotide sequence: TGTGCCAGCAGAACAGGGTATGAAGCTTTCTTT.